The clone carrying this T cell receptor beta chain has just one count. These data come from a study of technical replicates of blood from a few donors. Sequencing was performed with immunoSEQ multiplex PCR; in TCRdb, only in-frame clones are kept and a portion is missing. The table lists around 90,000 clones, approximately 94% of them singletons. The CDR3 has 15 amino acids. Germline V gene data show CDR1 as LNHDA and CDR2 as SQIVND (reference sequence). V was cut by 5 bases and J by 1 base, with 13 bases left in between. This sequence was found in a human donor in good health. The sample comprised T cells isolated from PBMCs. V usage is TRBV19 and J usage is TRBJ2-3; no clear D. The CDR3 sequence is CASSEFGWGTDTQYF. The CDR3 nucleotides are TGTGCCAGTAGTGAATTCGGGTGGGGCACAGATACGCAGTATTTT.